These 6 T cell receptor beta chains were sequenced from one sample in a study of response to subunit inactivated influenza vaccine. MiXCR, run by TCRdb on the RT-PCR reads, gives a single entry per CDR3 protein. The top ten clones hold approximately 6.5% of a sample with 650,000 to 800,000 distinct CDR3 sequences, 14% of them seen once. Sample: PBMCs from blood, taken roughly 2 weeks before vaccination. Receptor source: a man in his forties or fifties who received an inactivated influenza vaccine.

This clonotype was counted ten times or more. The chain joins TRBV12-3 or TRBV12-4 to TRBJ1-5; tentative D call: TRBD1 (5 bases). This CDR3 comprises 14 residues. Trimming removed 3 bases from V and 7 bases from J, with 13 bases in between. CDR3: CASSFPGRGQPQHF. The CDR3 bases are TGTGCCAGCAGTTTTCCAGGGCGAGGCCAGCCCCAGCATTTT.

The DNA for the CDR3 is TGCAGTGCTATGCCTTTGATAGCGGGGAATGAGCAGTTCTTC. This gives the protein CSAMPLIAGNEQFF. This rearrangement joins TRBV20-1 to TRBJ2-1; 8 bases match TRBD2. The J segment lost 7 bases and the V segment lost 4 bases, leaving 9 bases of the junction unmatched. This CDR3 has 14 amino acids. Germline V gene data show CDR1 as DFQATT and CDR2 as SNEGSKA (reference sequence).

This clonotype has a handful of counts. The gene calls are TRBV24-1 and TRBJ2-2; 8 nucleotides agree with TRBD1. The CDR3 runs to 17 residues. V lost 3 bases, J lost 5 bases, and 10 bases stayed unmatched. Germline V gives CDR1 KGHDR, CDR2 SFDVKD. CDR3 DNA sequence: TGTGCCACCAGTGATCAGGGGGCGCATGAGAGAACCGGGGAGCTGTTTTTT. Translated, it gives CATSDQGAHERTGELFF.

The sample holds a few counts of this clonotype. This chain connects TRBV18 to TRBJ2-7, with TRBD1 identical over 7 bases. V lost 3 bases to trimming and J lost 2 bases; unmatched junction nucleotides: 4. The germline CDR1 and CDR2 sequences are KGHSH and LQKENI. The CDR3 consists of 14 residues. The CDR3 DNA reads as TGTGCCAGCTCACCGGGACAGCAAGCCTACGAGCAGTACTTC. Translating gives CASSPGQQAYEQYF.

The CDR3 region has the DNA TGCGCCAGCAGCCAAACCGGGACAGAAAACATTCAGTACTTC. Its protein product is CASSQTGTENIQYF. The gene calls are TRBV5-1 and TRBJ2-4, with 7 bases that match TRBD1. Germline V gene data show CDR1 as SGHRS and CDR2 as YFSETQ. The CDR3 runs 14 residues. The V gene end was trimmed by 4 bases and the J gene end by 5 bases; junction bases not matched to a gene: 6.

V is TRBV20-1 and J is TRBJ2-5; the match to TRBD2 covers 11 bases. Trimming at V came to 6 bases and at J to 2 bases, leaving 5 bases not matched to a gene. The CDR3 length is 14 residues. The germline V gene has CDR1 DFQATT and CDR2 SNEGSKA (reference sequence). CDR3 in amino acids: CSAIAGGHQETQYF. CDR3 DNA: TGCAGTGCAATAGCGGGGGGGCATCAAGAGACCCAGTACTTC.